This T cell receptor beta chain is from a study of CD8+ T cells in alopecia areata. Study results and limitations: In blood and scalp, many expanded lesional clones persisted during tofacitinib. Since there was just one nonresponder, nobody can yet say how baseline CD8+ expansion ties to response. Mice gave a clearer picture of TCR sharing than patients did, possibly for HLA-related reasons. Greater clonality was observed in lesional scalp samples, especially alopecia totalis/universalis, versus normal scalp.

It was cDNA, reverse transcribed from extracted RNA, that served as the sequencing template. The data were produced by immunoSEQ multiplex PCR, yet TCRdb's version contains in-frame clones alone and is incomplete. Altogether fewer than 250,000 clones are present, around two fifths being singletons, with the ten largest covering over 2.5%. There are a few counts of this clone. Its matching antigen is unknown. As for treatment: oral pan-JAK inhibitor, 5-10 mg twice daily. Germline assignment: CDR1 MNHEY and CDR2 SMNVEV (reference sequence). Between the trimmed V and J ends, which lost 6 bases and 9 bases, there was a span of 15 bases. The CDR3 has 13 residues.

The sequence derives from a human donor with alopecia areata. The chain uses TRBV27 and TRBJ2-1; D not resolved. Sequencing used CD4+ T cells sorted from blood, obtained at approximately week 36, from a patient treated with tofacitinib. The CDR3 is CASSNNRLSEQFF. The CDR3 coding sequence is TGTGCCAGCAGCAACAATAGGCTCAGTGAGCAGTTCTTC.